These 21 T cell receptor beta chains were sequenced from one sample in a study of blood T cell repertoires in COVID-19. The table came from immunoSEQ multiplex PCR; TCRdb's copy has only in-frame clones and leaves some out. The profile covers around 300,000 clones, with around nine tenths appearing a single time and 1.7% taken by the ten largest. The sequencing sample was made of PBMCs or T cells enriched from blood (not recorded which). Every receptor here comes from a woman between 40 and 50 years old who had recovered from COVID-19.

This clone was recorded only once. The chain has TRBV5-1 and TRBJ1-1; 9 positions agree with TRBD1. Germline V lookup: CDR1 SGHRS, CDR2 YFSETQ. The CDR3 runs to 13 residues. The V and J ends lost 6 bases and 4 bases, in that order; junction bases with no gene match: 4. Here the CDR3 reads CASTLTGGTEAFF. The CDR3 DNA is TGCGCCAGCACTTTGACAGGGGGCACTGAAGCTTTCTTT.

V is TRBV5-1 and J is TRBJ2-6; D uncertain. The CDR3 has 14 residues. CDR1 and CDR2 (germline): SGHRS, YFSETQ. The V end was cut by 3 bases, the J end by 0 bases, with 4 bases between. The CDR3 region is CASSSGSGANVLTF. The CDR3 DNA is TGCGCCAGCAGCTCAGGCTCTGGGGCCAACGTCCTGACTTTC.

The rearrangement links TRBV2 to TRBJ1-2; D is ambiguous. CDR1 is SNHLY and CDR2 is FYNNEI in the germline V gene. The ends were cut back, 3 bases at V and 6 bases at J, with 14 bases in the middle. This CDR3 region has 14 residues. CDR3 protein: CASSDRRQSHGYTF. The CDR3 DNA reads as TGTGCCAGCAGTGACCGGAGGCAGTCTCATGGCTACACCTTC. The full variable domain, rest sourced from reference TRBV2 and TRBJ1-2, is EPEVTQTPSHQVTQMGQEVILRCVPISNHLYFYWYRQILGQKVEFLVSFYNNEISEKSEIFDDQFSVERPDGSNFTLKIRSTKLEDSAMYFCASSDRRQSHGYTFGSGTRLTVV.

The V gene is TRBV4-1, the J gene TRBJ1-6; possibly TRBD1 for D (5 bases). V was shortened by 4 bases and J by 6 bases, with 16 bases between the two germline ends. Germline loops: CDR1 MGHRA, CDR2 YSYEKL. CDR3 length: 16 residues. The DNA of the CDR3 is TGCGCCAGCAGCCCTTACTCAGGGACTAGTAATTCACCCCTCCACTTT. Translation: CASSPYSGTSNSPLHF.

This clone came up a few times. CDR3 residues: CAWSRYSNQPQHF. DNA of the CDR3: TGTGCCTGGAGCCGCTATAGCAATCAGCCCCAGCATTTT. The chain combines TRBV30 with TRBJ1-5; no clear D. The CDR3 is 13 residues long. Trimming cost V 3 bases and J 0 bases, with 6 bases left between them. In germline, CDR1 is GTSNPN, CDR2 SVGIG (reference sequence).

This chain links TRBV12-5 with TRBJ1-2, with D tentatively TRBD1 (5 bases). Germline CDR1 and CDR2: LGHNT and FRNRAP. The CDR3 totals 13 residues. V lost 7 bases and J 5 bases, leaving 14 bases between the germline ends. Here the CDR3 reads CASEIRVGYGYTF. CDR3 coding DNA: TGTGCTAGTGAAATCAGGGTAGGGTATGGCTACACCTTC.

CDR3 in DNA: TGTGCCAGTAGTGAGGAGAACTCACCCCTCCACTTT. It specifies CASSEENSPLHF. This chain links TRBV19 with TRBJ1-6; D is ambiguous. Trimming shortened V by 5 bases and J by 10 bases, and 9 bases separated the two germline ends. This CDR3 region has 12 residues. Per the germline V gene, CDR1 is LNHDA and CDR2 is SQIVND (reference sequence). Variable domain in full (rest from reference TRBV19 and TRBJ1-6): DGGITQSPKYLFRKEGQNVTLSCEQNLNHDAMYWYRQDPGQGLRLIYYSQIVNDFQKGDIAEGYSVSREKKESFPLTVTSAQKNPTAFYLCASSEENSPLHFGNGTRLTVT.

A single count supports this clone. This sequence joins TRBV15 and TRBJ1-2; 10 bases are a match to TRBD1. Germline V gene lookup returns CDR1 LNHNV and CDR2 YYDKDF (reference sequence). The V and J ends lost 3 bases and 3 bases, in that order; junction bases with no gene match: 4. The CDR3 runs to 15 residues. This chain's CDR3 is CATSSMTGGDYGYTF. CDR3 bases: TGTGCCACCAGCAGCATGACAGGGGGCGACTATGGCTACACCTTC.

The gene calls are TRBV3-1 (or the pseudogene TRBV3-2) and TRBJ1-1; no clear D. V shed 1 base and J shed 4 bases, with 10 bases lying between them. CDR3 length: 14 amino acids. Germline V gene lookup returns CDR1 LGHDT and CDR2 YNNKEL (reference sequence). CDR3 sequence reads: CASSQARAGTEAFF. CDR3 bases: TGTGCCAGCAGCCAAGCTCGGGCGGGCACTGAAGCTTTCTTT.

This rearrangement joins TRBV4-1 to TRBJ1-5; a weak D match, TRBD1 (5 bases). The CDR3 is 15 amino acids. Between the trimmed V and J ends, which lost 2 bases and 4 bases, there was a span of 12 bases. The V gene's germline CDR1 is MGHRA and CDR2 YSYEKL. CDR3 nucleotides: TGCGCCAGCAGCCAAACCAACAGGCAGAATCAGCCCCAGCATTTT. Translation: CASSQTNRQNQPQHF.

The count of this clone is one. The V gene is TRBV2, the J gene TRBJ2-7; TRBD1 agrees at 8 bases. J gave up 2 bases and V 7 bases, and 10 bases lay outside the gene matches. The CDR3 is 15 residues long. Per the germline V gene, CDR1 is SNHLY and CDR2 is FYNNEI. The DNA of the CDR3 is TGTGCCAGCACCTTCAGGGGGCCATACACCTACGAGCAGTACTTC. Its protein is CASTFRGPYTYEQYF.

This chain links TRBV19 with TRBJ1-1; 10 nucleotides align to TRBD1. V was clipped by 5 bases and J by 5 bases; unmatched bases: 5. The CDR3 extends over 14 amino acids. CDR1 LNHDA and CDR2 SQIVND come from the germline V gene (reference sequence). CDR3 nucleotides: TGTGCCAGTAGTCTCGACAGGGGGCAAACTGAAGCTTTCTTT. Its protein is CASSLDRGQTEAFF.

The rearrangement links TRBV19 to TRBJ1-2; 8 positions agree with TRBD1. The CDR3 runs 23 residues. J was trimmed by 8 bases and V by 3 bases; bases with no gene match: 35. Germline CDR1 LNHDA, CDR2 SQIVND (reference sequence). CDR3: CASSIPYILGQGRANTRLRGYTF. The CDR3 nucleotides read TGTGCCAGTAGTATCCCCTACATCCTTGGACAGGGACGAGCTAACACCCGCCTCCGGGGCTACACCTTC.

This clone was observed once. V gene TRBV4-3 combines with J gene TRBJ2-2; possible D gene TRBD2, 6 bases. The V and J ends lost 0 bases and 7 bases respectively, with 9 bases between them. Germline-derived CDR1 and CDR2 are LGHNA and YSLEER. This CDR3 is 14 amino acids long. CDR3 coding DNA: TGCGCCAGCAGCCAAGACAGGCGGGACGGGGAGCTGTTTTTT. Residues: CASSQDRRDGELFF.

This chain's CDR3 is CASSLAGTGDGYTF. CDR3 DNA: TGCGCCAGCAGCTTGGCCGGGACAGGAGATGGCTACACCTTC. The V gene is TRBV5-1, the J gene TRBJ1-2; 8 bases align to TRBD1. The CDR3 totals 14 residues. The J segment lost 6 bases and the V segment lost 0 bases, leaving 4 bases of the junction unmatched. Germline-derived CDR1 and CDR2 are SGHRS and YFSETQ.

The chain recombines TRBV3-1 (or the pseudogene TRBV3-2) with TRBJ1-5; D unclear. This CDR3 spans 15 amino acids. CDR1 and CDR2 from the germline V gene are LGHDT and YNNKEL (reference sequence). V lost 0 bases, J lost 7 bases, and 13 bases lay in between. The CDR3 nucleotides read TGTGCCAGCAGCCAAGATCGGGCCCCGGGGCAGCCCCAGCATTTT. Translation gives CASSQDRAPGQPQHF.

CDR3 residues: CASSQADRGRGNTIYF. CDR3 nucleotides: TGCGCCAGCAGCCAGGCTGACAGGGGTCGGGGAAACACCATATATTTT. The V gene is TRBV4-1, the J gene TRBJ1-3; 8 nucleotides agree with TRBD1. V dropped 3 bases and J dropped 4; count of bases not matched to a gene: 8. This CDR3 is 16 amino acids long. CDR1 and CDR2 from the germline V gene are MGHRA and YSYEKL.

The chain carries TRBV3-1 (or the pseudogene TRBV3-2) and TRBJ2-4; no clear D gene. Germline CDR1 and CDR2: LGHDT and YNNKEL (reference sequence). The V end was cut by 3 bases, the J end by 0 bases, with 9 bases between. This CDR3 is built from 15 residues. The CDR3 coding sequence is TGTGCCAGCAGCCAGAGAGATTCAGCCAAAAACATTCAGTACTTC. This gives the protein CASSQRDSAKNIQYF.

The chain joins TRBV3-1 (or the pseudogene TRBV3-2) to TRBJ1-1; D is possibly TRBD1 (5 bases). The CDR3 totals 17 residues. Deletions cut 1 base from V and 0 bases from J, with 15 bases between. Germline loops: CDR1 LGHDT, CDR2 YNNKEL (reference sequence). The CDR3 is CASSQGWGGALNTEAFF. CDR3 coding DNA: TGTGCCAGCAGCCAAGGATGGGGAGGGGCGCTGAACACTGAAGCTTTCTTT.

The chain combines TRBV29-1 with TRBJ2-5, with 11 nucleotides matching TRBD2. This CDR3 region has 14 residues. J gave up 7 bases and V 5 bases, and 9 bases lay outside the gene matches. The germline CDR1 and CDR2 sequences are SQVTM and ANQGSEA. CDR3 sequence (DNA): TGCAGCGTTTCTGGACTAGCGGGTGGCGGGACCCAGTACTTC. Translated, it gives CSVSGLAGGGTQYF.

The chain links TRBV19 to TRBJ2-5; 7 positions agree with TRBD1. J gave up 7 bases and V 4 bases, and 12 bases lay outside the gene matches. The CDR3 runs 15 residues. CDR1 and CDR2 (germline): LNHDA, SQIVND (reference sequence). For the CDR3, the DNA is TGTGCCAGTAGTACGACAGGGACATCTGGGGGGACCCAGTACTTC. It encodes CASSTTGTSGGTQYF.